This TCR beta chain emerged from a study of CD8 T cell repertoires and HIV-1 epitope variants. This clone has a handful of counts. Its antigen is unknown. The CDR3 totals 11 residues. Trimming left V 3 bases short and J 6 bases short, with 8 bases between. Germline-derived CDR1 and CDR2 are SQVTM and ANQGSEA. Some clones are missing from TCRdb's copy, which holds only in-frame ones; the method was immunoSEQ multiplex PCR. The table includes 2,500 or so clones, around 73% detected once. The chain couples TRBV29-1 to TRBJ1-2; the D is unclear. Sequencing used cultured CD8+ T cells derived from PBMCs. The TCR was taken from a male donor with HIV. The CDR3 is CSVESGHGYTF. The CDR3 DNA sequence: TGCAGCGTTGAGTCAGGTCATGGCTACACCTTC.